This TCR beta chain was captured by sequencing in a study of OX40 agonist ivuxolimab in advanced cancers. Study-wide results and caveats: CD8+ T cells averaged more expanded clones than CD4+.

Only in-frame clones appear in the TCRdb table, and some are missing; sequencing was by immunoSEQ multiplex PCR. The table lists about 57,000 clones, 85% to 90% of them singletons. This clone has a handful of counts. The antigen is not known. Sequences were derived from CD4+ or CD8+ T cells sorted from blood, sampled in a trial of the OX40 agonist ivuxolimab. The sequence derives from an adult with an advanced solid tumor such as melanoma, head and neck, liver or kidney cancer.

CDR3 loop: CASSITAYEQYF. The CDR3 region has the DNA TGTGCCAGCAGTATTACAGCGTACGAGCAGTACTTC. This rearrangement joins TRBV2 to TRBJ2-7; D is uncertain. The germline CDR1 and CDR2 sequences are SNHLY and FYNNEI. The CDR3 spans 12 residues. V was shortened by 5 bases and J by 4 bases, with 9 bases between the two germline ends. The full variable domain, completed using reference TRBV2 and TRBJ2-7, is EPEVTQTPSHQVTQMGQEVILRCVPISNHLYFYWYRQILGQKVEFLVSFYNNEISEKSEIFDDQFSVERPDGSNFTLKIRSTKLEDSAMYFCASSITAYEQYFGPGTRLTVT.